The 22 T cell receptor beta chains in this list originate from one sample, sequenced in a study of blood T cells in healthy people across ages. PCR was performed a second time for roughly 7 to 11 cycles using a sample-barcoded 5' primer and a J-beta primer mix. TCRdb reprocessed the 5' RACE reads with MiXCR, giving one entry per CDR3 protein. The sample gives roughly 830,000 distinct CDR3 sequences, roughly 60% of which show up once; 28% is in the top ten. The sequenced sample was blood. Receptors were obtained from a man aged 25 to 45 in good health.

This clonotype came up a few times. This chain connects TRBV18 to TRBJ2-4; D uncertain. CDR1 and CDR2 from the germline V gene are KGHSH and LQKENI. The V end was cut by 2 bases, the J end by 9 bases, with 8 bases between. This CDR3 region has 12 residues. CDR3 coding DNA: TGTGCCAGCTCACCAGCCGGCGGCATTCAGTACTTC. It codes for CASSPAGGIQYF.

This clonotype was seen only a few times. The chain carries TRBV5-1 and TRBJ2-1; TRBD1 matches at 11 bases. After removal of 3 bases from V and 3 bases from J, the junction contained 5 bases not matched to a gene. The CDR3 length is 16 residues. Looked up from germline, CDR1 is SGHRS and CDR2 is YFSETQ. The CDR3 loop is CASSSTGTGGYNEQFF. The CDR3 DNA reads TGCGCCAGCAGCTCCACCGGGACAGGGGGCTACAATGAGCAGTTCTTC.

The genes are TRBV9 and TRBJ1-6; D gene unclear. The CDR3 sequence is 17 residues long. V lost 0 bases and J 0 bases, leaving 10 bases between the germline ends. Germline assignment: CDR1 SGDLS and CDR2 YYNGEE. CDR3 coding DNA: TGTGCCAGCAGCGTAGAAGTGGAAGTCTCCTATAATTCACCCCTCCACTTT. Encoded protein: CASSVEVEVSYNSPLHF.

In its sample, this clonotype was seen a few times. The chain links TRBV5-1 to TRBJ2-1; 7 nucleotides agree with TRBD1. The V gene's germline CDR1 is SGHRS and CDR2 YFSETQ. Trimming took 0 bases from V and 1 from J; bases not matched to a gene: 7. CDR3 length equals 17 residues. CDR3 nucleotides: TGCGCCAGCAGCTTGGCCGGACAGGCGATTTCCTACAATGAGCAGTTCTTC. It specifies CASSLAGQAISYNEQFF.

The chain is built from TRBV10-3 and TRBJ2-7, with 13 nucleotides matching TRBD2. V was clipped by 6 bases and J by 2 bases; unmatched bases: 4. The CDR3 consists of 15 residues. In germline, CDR1 is ENHRY, CDR2 SYGVKD. This chain's CDR3 is CAISVTSGGTYEQYF. The CDR3 nucleotides read TGTGCCATCAGCGTGACTAGCGGGGGGACCTACGAGCAGTACTTC.

The chain joins TRBV5-1 to TRBJ1-1; 7 bases align to TRBD1. Losses at the gene ends were 0 bases for V and 7 bases for J; bases not matched to a gene: 9. CDR1 and CDR2 from the germline V gene are SGHRS and YFSETQ. CDR3 size: 15 residues. Here the CDR3 reads CASSLEGAIGGEAFF. CDR3 coding DNA: TGCGCCAGCAGCTTGGAGGGGGCAATTGGAGGTGAAGCTTTCTTT.

V gene TRBV12-3 or TRBV12-4 combines with J gene TRBJ1-1; D gene unclear. There are 11 residues in the CDR3. Between the trimmed V and J ends, which lost 8 bases and 0 bases, there was a span of 4 bases. CDR3 DNA: TGTGCCAGCCATATGAACACTGAAGCTTTCTTT. Amino acid sequence: CASHMNTEAFF.

The rearrangement links TRBV6-6 to TRBJ1-6, with a possible D match to TRBD1 (5 bases). Germline V gene sequence: CDR1 MNHNY, CDR2 SVGAGI (reference sequence). V lost 2 bases to trimming and J lost 4 bases, with 9 bases between them. The CDR3 has 15 amino acids. The CDR3 region is CASSYETVYNSPLHF. DNA for the CDR3: TGTGCCAGCAGTTACGAGACAGTTTATAATTCACCCCTCCACTTT.

The chain is built from TRBV28 and TRBJ2-3; unclear D gene. The CDR3 runs to 13 residues. The V end was cut by 6 bases, the J end by 4 bases, with 11 bases between. Germline assignment: CDR1 MDHEN and CDR2 SYDVKM. The CDR3 loop reads CASSPGVADTQYF. As DNA, the CDR3 is TGTGCCAGCAGCCCCGGAGTGGCAGATACGCAGTATTTT.

The chain is built from TRBV6-5 and TRBJ2-1, with 8 bases aligning to TRBD2. Germline-derived CDR1 and CDR2 are MNHEY and SVGAGI. Unmatched junction bases numbered 14, after V lost 4 bases and J lost 6 bases. The CDR3 sequence is 17 residues long. The CDR3 DNA reads TGTGCCAGCAGTTCCTTCATACGGGGGGGCTCAGTCAATGAGCAGTTCTTC. Its protein is CASSSFIRGGSVNEQFF.

The chain recombines TRBV11-2 with TRBJ2-4, with D unclear. The V end lost 5 bases, the J end lost 0 bases, and 14 bases lay between the germline ends. Germline-derived CDR1 and CDR2 are SGHAT and FQNNGV. This CDR3 is 16 amino acids long. CDR3 coding DNA: TGTGCCAGCAGCCATAGGATAGGGCTAGCCAAAAACATTCAGTACTTC. This encodes CASSHRIGLAKNIQYF.

This clonotype has a count of ten or more. The rearrangement links TRBV7-2 to TRBJ2-7; D tentatively reads TRBD1 or TRBD2 (5 bases each). The CDR3 extends over 13 amino acids. With 1 base removed from V and 2 bases from J, the gap between germline ends came to 6 bases. The germline V gene encodes CDR1 SGHTA and CDR2 FQGNSA. The CDR3 loop is CASSLGGTYEQYF. In DNA, the CDR3 is TGTGCCAGCAGCTTAGGGGGGACCTACGAGCAGTACTTC. Full variable domain (outside the CDR3, taken from reference TRBV7-2 and TRBJ2-7): GAGVSQSPSNKVTEKGKDVELRCDPISGHTALYWYRQSLGQGLEFLIYFQGNSAPDKSGLPSDRFSAERTGGSVSTLTIQRTQQEDSAVYLCASSLGGTYEQYFGPGTRLTVT.

The V call is TRBV12-3 or TRBV12-4, the J call TRBJ1-1; TRBD1 matches at 7 bases. V was clipped by 6 bases and J by 4 bases; unmatched bases: 8. The CDR3 contains 14 residues. This CDR3 is CASSQTGKSTEAFF. CDR3 bases: TGTGCCAGCAGCCAGACAGGGAAGAGCACTGAAGCTTTCTTT.

This clonotype showed up just a few times. V usage is TRBV7-3 and J usage is TRBJ2-1; tentatively, D is TRBD2 (6 bases). The V gene's germline CDR1 is SGHTA and CDR2 FQGTGA. Trimming shortened V by 0 bases and J by 7 bases, and 19 bases separated the two germline ends. The CDR3 extends over 17 amino acids. CDR3 DNA: TGTGCCAGCAGCTTAACTGCTCTAGCGTTTGAAGGGAATGAGCAGTTCTTC. This encodes CASSLTALAFEGNEQFF.

The chain joins TRBV6-1 to TRBJ2-5, with 8 bases aligning to TRBD1. V shed 7 bases and J 4 bases; nucleotides not matched to a gene: 5. Germline-derived CDR1 and CDR2 are MNHNS and SASEGT. The CDR3 has 13 amino acids. The CDR3 DNA sequence: TGTGCCAGCATCCCGACAGGGGTAGAGACCCAGTACTTC. Its translation: CASIPTGVETQYF.

The J gene is TRBJ1-2, the V gene TRBV27; D uncertain. V lost 0 bases and J 6 bases, leaving 8 bases between the germline ends. Germline CDR1 reads MNHEY; CDR2 reads SMNVEV (reference sequence). This CDR3 has 13 residues. The CDR3 sequence is CASSLSSLNGYTF. The CDR3 DNA reads as TGTGCCAGCAGTTTATCATCCCTGAATGGCTACACCTTC.

This rearrangement joins TRBV7-9 to TRBJ1-1, with 7 bases aligning to TRBD1. CDR3 length: 15 amino acids. The junction had 4 bases not matched to a gene; V was cut back by 1 base and J by 2 bases. Germline CDR1 is SEHNR and CDR2 is FQNEAQ (reference sequence). The CDR3 DNA reads TGTGCCAGCAGCTTAGTCGGGACAGCAAACACTGAAGCTTTCTTT. It encodes CASSLVGTANTEAFF.

This clonotype was detected a few times. V usage is TRBV6-1 and J usage is TRBJ2-6; D is perhaps TRBD1 (5 bases). The CDR3 length is 15 residues. The V gene lost 4 bases and the J gene lost 0 bases, with 7 bases spanning the gap. CDR1 and CDR2 (germline): MNHNS, SASEGT. CDR3 protein: CASSGQSSGANVLTF. CDR3 in DNA: TGTGCCAGCAGTGGACAGAGCTCTGGGGCCAACGTCCTGACTTTC.

This sequence joins TRBV5-1 and TRBJ1-5; maybe TRBD1 (5 bases). Trimming shortened V by 0 bases and J by 5 bases, and 18 bases separated the two germline ends. The CDR3 is 17 residues long. Germline values: CDR1 SGHRS, CDR2 YFSETQ. The CDR3, as DNA: TGCGCCAGCAGCTTGGTCCCTCAGGGTCGGGAGGATCAGCCCCAGCATTTT. It codes for CASSLVPQGREDQPQHF.

The chain employs TRBV4-1 and TRBJ2-1, with unresolved D. This CDR3 spans 14 amino acids. From germline, CDR1 is MGHRA and CDR2 YSYEKL. The V and J ends lost 0 bases and 3 bases respectively, with 6 bases between them. CDR3 sequence reads: CASSQEGSYNEQFF. As DNA, the CDR3 is TGCGCCAGCAGCCAAGAGGGCAGCTACAATGAGCAGTTCTTC.

The rearrangement joins TRBV7-6 to TRBJ2-7; tentatively, D is TRBD2 (5 bases). From germline, CDR1 is SGHVS and CDR2 FNYEAQ. V was pared by 4 bases and J by 2 bases, with 18 bases between. This CDR3 region has 16 residues. The CDR3 DNA follows: TGTGCCAGCAGCTCGGAGGTAACCCAGAGGGCCTACGAGCAGTACTTC. This codes for CASSSEVTQRAYEQYF.

This clonotype was picked up a small number of times. The rearrangement uses TRBV6-4 and TRBJ2-5; D is unresolved. Trimming cost V 0 bases and J 0 bases, with 8 bases left between them. The CDR3 consists of 15 residues. Per the germline V gene, CDR1 is MRHNA and CDR2 is SNTAGT. CDR3 DNA sequence: TGTGCCAGCAGTGACTCGGAGACGTACCAAGAGACCCAGTACTTC. This translates into CASSDSETYQETQYF.